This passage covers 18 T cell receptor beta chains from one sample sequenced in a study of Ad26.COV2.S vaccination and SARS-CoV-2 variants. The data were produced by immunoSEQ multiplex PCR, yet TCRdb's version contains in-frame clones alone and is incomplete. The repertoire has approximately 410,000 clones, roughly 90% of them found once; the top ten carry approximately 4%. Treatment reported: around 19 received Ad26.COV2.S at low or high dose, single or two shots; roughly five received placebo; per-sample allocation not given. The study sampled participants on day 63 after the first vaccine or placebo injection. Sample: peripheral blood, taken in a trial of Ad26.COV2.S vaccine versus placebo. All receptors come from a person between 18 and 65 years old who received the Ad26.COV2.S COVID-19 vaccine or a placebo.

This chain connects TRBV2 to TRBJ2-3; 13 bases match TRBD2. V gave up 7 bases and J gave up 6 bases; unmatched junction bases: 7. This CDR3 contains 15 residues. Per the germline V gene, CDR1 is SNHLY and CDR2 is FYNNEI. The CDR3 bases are TGTGCCAGCAACCCACTAGCGGGGGGGCTGGATACGCAGTATTTT. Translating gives CASNPLAGGLDTQYF.

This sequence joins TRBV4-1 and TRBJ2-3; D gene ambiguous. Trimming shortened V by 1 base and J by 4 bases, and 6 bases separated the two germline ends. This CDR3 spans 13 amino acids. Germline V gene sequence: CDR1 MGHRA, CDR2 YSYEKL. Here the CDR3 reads CASSQGRADTQYF. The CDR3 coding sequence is TGCGCCAGCAGCCAAGGCCGGGCAGATACGCAGTATTTT.

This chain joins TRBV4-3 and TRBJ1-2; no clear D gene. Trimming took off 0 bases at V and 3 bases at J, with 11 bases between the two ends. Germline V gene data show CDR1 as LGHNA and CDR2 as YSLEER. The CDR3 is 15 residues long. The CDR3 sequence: CASSQEVVGDYGYTF. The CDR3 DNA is TGCGCCAGCAGCCAAGAAGTGGTTGGAGACTATGGCTACACCTTC.

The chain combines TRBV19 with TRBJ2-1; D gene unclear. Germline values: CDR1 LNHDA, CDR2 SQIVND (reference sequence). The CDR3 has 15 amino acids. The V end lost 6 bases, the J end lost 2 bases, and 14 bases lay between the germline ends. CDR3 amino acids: CASSSRFVAYNEQFF. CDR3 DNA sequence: TGTGCCAGTAGCTCCAGGTTTGTTGCCTACAATGAGCAGTTCTTC.

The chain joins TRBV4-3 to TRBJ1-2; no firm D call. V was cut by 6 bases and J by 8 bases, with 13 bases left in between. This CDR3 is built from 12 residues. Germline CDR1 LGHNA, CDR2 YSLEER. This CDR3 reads CASSLGWEGYTF. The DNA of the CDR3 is TGCGCCAGCAGTCTCGGTTGGGAAGGCTACACCTTC.

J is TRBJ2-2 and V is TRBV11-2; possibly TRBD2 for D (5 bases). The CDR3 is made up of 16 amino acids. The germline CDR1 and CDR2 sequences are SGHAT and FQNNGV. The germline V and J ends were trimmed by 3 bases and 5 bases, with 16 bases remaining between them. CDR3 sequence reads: CASSFFGRRGTGELFF. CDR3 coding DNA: TGTGCCAGCAGCTTCTTCGGCAGGCGAGGGACCGGGGAGCTGTTTTTT.

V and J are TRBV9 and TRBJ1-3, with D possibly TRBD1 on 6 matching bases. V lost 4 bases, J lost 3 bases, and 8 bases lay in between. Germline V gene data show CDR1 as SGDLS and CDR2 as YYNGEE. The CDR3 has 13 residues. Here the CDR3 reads CASSNRDGNTIYF. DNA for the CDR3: TGTGCCAGCAGCAACAGGGATGGAAACACCATATATTTT.

The CDR3 is CASSLSLTMWKNIQYF. In DNA form, the CDR3 reads TGTGCCAGCAGTTTATCCCTGACTATGTGGAAAAACATTCAGTACTTC. The rearrangement uses TRBV27 and TRBJ2-4, with D possibly TRBD2 on 5 matching bases. V lost 0 bases to trimming and J lost 4 bases, with 13 bases between them. Germline V lookup: CDR1 MNHEY, CDR2 SMNVEV (reference sequence). This CDR3 contains 16 residues.

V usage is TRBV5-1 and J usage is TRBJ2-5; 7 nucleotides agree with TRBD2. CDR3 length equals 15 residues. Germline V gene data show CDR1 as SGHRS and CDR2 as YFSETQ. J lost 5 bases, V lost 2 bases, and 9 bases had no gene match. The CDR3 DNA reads TGCGCCAGCAGCTTCATGGGGCAGGGAGGGGAGACCCAGTACTTC. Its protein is CASSFMGQGGETQYF.

The CDR3 coding sequence is TGTGCCAGCAGTTTACCCACCACCACCGGGGAGCTGTTTTTT. This codes for CASSLPTTTGELFF. The V gene is TRBV28, the J gene TRBJ2-2; D is unclear. CDR1 is MDHEN and CDR2 is SYDVKM in the germline V gene. V was trimmed by 2 bases and J by 4 bases, leaving 8 bases between them. This CDR3 has 14 residues.

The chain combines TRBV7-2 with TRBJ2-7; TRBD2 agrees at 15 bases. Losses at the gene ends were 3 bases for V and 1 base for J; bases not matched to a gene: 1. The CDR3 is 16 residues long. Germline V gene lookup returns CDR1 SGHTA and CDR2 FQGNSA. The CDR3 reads CASSLGLAGGSYEQYF. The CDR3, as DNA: TGTGCCAGCAGCTTGGGACTAGCGGGGGGATCCTACGAGCAGTACTTC. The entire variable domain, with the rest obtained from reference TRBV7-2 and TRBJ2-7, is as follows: GAGVSQSPSNKVTEKGKDVELRCDPISGHTALYWYRQSLGQGLEFLIYFQGNSAPDKSGLPSDRFSAERTGGSVSTLTIQRTQQEDSAVYLCASSLGLAGGSYEQYFGPGTRLTVT.

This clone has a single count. The CDR3 coding sequence is TGTGCCAGCAGCTTTAGCGGCGAAAAACTGTTTTTT. It encodes CASSFSGEKLFF. The chain combines TRBV11-2 with TRBJ1-4, with no clear D. V was shortened by 3 bases and J by 8 bases, with 7 bases between the two germline ends. CDR1 is SGHAT, CDR2 FQNNGV, per germline. The CDR3 has 12 amino acids.

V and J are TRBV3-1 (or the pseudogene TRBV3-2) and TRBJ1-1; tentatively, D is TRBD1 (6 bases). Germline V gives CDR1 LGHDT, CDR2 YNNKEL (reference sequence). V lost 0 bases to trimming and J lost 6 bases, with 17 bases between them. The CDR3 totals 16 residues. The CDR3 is CASSQEVGQGSSEAFF. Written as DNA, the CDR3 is TGTGCCAGCAGCCAAGAGGTAGGGCAGGGGAGTTCTGAAGCTTTCTTT.

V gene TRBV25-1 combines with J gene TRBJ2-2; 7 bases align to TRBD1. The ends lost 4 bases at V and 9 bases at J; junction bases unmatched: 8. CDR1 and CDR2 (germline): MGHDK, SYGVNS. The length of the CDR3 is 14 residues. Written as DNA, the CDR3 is TGTGCCAGCAGTGCAGGGACAGACGGCAGGGAGCTGTTTTTT. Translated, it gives CASSAGTDGRELFF.

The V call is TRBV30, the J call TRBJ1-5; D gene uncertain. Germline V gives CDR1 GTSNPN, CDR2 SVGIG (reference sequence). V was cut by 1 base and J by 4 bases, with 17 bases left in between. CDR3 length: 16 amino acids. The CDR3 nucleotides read TGTGCCTGGAGTGCATCTCCGGGCCGGGAAAATCAGCCCCAGCATTTT. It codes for CAWSASPGRENQPQHF. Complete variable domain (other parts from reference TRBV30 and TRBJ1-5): SQTIHQWPATLVQPVGSPLSLECTVEGTSNPNLYWYRQAAGRGLQLLFYSVGIGQISSEVPQNLSASRPQDRQFILSSKKLLLSDSGFYLCAWSASPGRENQPQHFGDGTRLSIL.

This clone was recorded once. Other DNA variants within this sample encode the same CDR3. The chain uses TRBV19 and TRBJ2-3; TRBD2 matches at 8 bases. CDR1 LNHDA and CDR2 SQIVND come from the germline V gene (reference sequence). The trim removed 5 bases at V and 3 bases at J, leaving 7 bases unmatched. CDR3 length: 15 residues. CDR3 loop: CASSSGGAGTDTQYF. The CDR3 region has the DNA TGTGCCAGTAGTTCCGGGGGGGCCGGAACAGATACGCAGTATTTT.

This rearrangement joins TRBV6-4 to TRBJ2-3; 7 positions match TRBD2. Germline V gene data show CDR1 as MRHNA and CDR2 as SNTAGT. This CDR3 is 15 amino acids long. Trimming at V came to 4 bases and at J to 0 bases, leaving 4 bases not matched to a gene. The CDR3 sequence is CASSVRGVSTDTQYF. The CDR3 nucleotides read TGTGCCAGCAGTGTTCGGGGGGTGAGCACAGATACGCAGTATTTT.

DNA of the CDR3: TGCGCCAGCAGCCACCGGGGAAGGGGTGAAGCTTTCTTT. This sequence encodes CASSHRGRGEAFF. The chain recombines TRBV4-3 with TRBJ1-1; perhaps TRBD1 as D (5 bases). The CDR3 has 13 residues. Germline loops: CDR1 LGHNA, CDR2 YSLEER. Trimming took off 3 bases at V and 7 bases at J, with 12 bases between the two ends.